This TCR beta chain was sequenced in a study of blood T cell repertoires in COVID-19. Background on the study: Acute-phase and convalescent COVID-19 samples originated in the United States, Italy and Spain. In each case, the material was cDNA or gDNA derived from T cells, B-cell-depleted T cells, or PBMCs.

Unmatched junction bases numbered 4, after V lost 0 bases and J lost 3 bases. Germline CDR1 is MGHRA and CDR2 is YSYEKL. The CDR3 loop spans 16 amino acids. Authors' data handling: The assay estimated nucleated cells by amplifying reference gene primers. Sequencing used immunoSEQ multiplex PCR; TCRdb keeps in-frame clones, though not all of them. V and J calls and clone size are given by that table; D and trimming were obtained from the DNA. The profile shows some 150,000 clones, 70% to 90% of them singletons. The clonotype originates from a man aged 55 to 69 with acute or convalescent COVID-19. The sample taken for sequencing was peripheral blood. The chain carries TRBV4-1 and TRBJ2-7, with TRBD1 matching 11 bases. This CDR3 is CASSQDGQGAVYEQYF. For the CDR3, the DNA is TGCGCCAGCAGCCAAGACGGACAGGGGGCGGTCTACGAGCAGTACTTC.